This TCR beta chain was observed in a study of T cells in localized non-small cell lung cancer. The germline CDR1 and CDR2 sequences are LNHDA and SQIVND (reference sequence). This CDR3 has 14 amino acids. Deletions cut 3 bases from V and 1 base from J, with 10 bases between. The repertoire was sequenced with immunoSEQ multiplex PCR; TCRdb's copy has only in-frame clones and lacks some. The sample consists of 35,000 to 45,000 clones, about 76% of them appearing once. The chain joins TRBV19 to TRBJ2-7, with D perhaps matching TRBD1 (5 bases). Sequencing used PBMCs, obtained before any cancer treatment. The receptor's source is a woman aged 40-75 years with stage II squamous cell lung carcinoma. The CDR3 spells CASSMTTDSYEQYF. DNA for the CDR3: TGTGCCAGTAGTATGACGACAGATTCCTACGAGCAGTACTTC.